The 31 T cell receptor beta chains below all came from one sample that was sequenced in a study of blood T cell repertoires in COVID-19 (dated by TCRdb to 2020 to 2022). Library creation used the immunoSEQ multiplex PCR assay. TCRdb limited this immuneACCESS table to in-frame rearrangements with V and J called. A share of clones is missing; checked studies link under half to unresolved V genes, and the rest is unexplained. In this sample the table shows 250,000 to 350,000 clones, around 90% of which occur a single time. The leading ten clones occupy roughly 2% of the sample. Sequencing was performed on peripheral blood. Receptors originate from a woman between 50 and 59 years old who had recovered from COVID-19.

V usage is TRBV3-1 (or the pseudogene TRBV3-2) and J usage is TRBJ2-7; 12 nucleotides match TRBD2. Trimming removed 5 bases from V and 2 bases from J; junction bases left unmatched: 13. Germline CDR1 LGHDT, CDR2 YNNKEL (reference sequence). CDR3 size: 18 residues. The CDR3 protein is CASSALTSGGLFPYEQYF. Here the CDR3 DNA reads TGTGCCAGCAGCGCTCTGACTAGCGGGGGCCTCTTCCCCTACGAGCAGTACTTC.

The sample holds one count of this clone. The CDR3 DNA reads TGCGCCAGCAGCTGGGACAGGGGGCTTTCCTACGAGCAGTACTTC. It translates to CASSWDRGLSYEQYF. The chain uses TRBV5-1 and TRBJ2-7, with TRBD1 matching 12 bases. V gave up 3 bases and J gave up 1 base; unmatched junction bases: 2. Germline CDR1 and CDR2: SGHRS and YFSETQ. CDR3 length: 15 residues.

The rearrangement uses TRBV30 and TRBJ1-4; possibly TRBD1 for D (5 bases). Trimming took 5 bases from V and 0 from J, leaving 16 bases between them. The CDR3 sequence is 16 residues long. Germline V gene lookup returns CDR1 GTSNPN and CDR2 SVGIG (reference sequence). CDR3 sequence reads: CAWGAEGTATNEKLFF. CDR3 nucleotides: TGTGCCTGGGGGGCTGAGGGCACCGCAACTAATGAAAAACTGTTTTTT.

This rearrangement joins TRBV28 to TRBJ2-7, with 7 bases aligning to TRBD1. J lost 2 bases, V lost 2 bases, and 9 bases had no gene match. The CDR3 is made up of 16 amino acids. Germline values: CDR1 MDHEN, CDR2 SYDVKM. The DNA of the CDR3 is TGTGCCAGCAGTTTACCTAAGGGACAGCATGCCTACGAGCAGTACTTC. It is translated as CASSLPKGQHAYEQYF. Combining the CDR3 with reference TRBV28 and TRBJ2-7 gives the whole variable domain DVKVTQSSRYLVKRTGEKVFLECVQDMDHENMFWYRQDPGLGLRLIYFSYDVKMKEKGDIPEGYSVSREKKERFSLILESASTNQTSMYLCASSLPKGQHAYEQYFGPGTRLTVT.

V and J are TRBV3-1 (or the pseudogene TRBV3-2) and TRBJ2-1, with D perhaps matching TRBD1 (7 bases). V lost 2 bases and J lost 0, with 20 bases in between. Germline CDR1 LGHDT, CDR2 YNNKEL (reference sequence). The CDR3 has 19 amino acids. The CDR3 DNA reads TGTGCCAGCAGCCAACAGGGGGGCCTAGCCGTCAGCTCCTACAATGAGCAGTTCTTC. Its translation is CASSQQGGLAVSSYNEQFF.

V and J are TRBV12-3 or TRBV12-4 and TRBJ1-2, with a tentative D call TRBD1 (6 bases). V lost 1 base and J 7 bases, leaving 10 bases between the germline ends. This CDR3 is built from 13 residues. The CDR3 nucleotides are TGTGCCAGCAGTTTAGTAAACAGGGCTGGCTACACCTTC. Its protein is CASSLVNRAGYTF.

The chain links TRBV27 to TRBJ2-7; 10 bases match TRBD1. Germline lookup yields CDR1 MNHEY and CDR2 SMNVEV (reference sequence). This CDR3 comprises 15 residues. V was pared by 3 bases and J by 1 base, with 3 bases of the junction left unmatched. The CDR3 DNA reads TGTGCCAGCAGTTTTCGGGACAGGGGTTCCTACGAGCAGTACTTC. Encoded protein: CASSFRDRGSYEQYF.

The chain has TRBV6-2 or TRBV6-3 and TRBJ1-2; D call uncertain. The CDR3 length is 13 residues. V lost 0 bases and J 8 bases, leaving 10 bases between the germline ends. Germline V CDR1 and CDR2: MNHEY, SVGEGT. This CDR3 reads CASSYSSGEGYTF. In DNA, the CDR3 is TGTGCCAGCAGTTACTCGAGCGGGGAAGGCTACACCTTC.

Here the CDR3 DNA reads TGCGCCAGCAGCCAAGACACGGTGAACACTGAAGCTTTCTTT. Translated, it gives CASSQDTVNTEAFF. The chain carries TRBV4-3 and TRBJ1-1; the D is unclear. With 0 bases removed from V and 0 bases from J, the gap between germline ends came to 5 bases. Germline loops: CDR1 LGHNA, CDR2 YSLEER. The CDR3 is made up of 14 amino acids.

The chain combines TRBV2 with TRBJ2-3; 11 bases fit TRBD2. Trimming cost V 6 bases and J 3 bases; bases outside gene matches: 8. The CDR3 has 16 residues. The germline V gene encodes CDR1 SNHLY and CDR2 FYNNEI. Here the CDR3 reads CASSPLAGGPTDTQYF. CDR3 sequence (DNA): TGTGCCAGCAGCCCCTTAGCGGGGGGGCCGACAGATACGCAGTATTTT.

The chain links TRBV13 to TRBJ2-7; 7 bases are shared with TRBD2. The CDR3 runs to 14 residues. CDR1 and CDR2 (germline): PRHDT, FYEKMQ (reference sequence). The V gene end was trimmed by 6 bases and the J gene end by 2 bases; junction bases not matched to a gene: 7. CDR3 region: CASSSRLAAYEQYF. The DNA of the CDR3 is TGTGCCAGCAGTTCCCGACTAGCAGCCTACGAGCAGTACTTC.

This clone came up many times. J is TRBJ1-1 and V is TRBV15, with a tentative D call TRBD1 (5 bases). V lost 0 bases to trimming and J lost 4 bases, with 21 bases between them. Germline CDR1 and CDR2: LNHNV and YYDKDF (reference sequence). CDR3 size: 18 residues. The CDR3 DNA is TGTGCCACCAGCAGAGAGAGAGGTCCCTACGACAGAGGCACTGAAGCTTTCTTT. This sequence encodes CATSRERGPYDRGTEAFF.

J is TRBJ1-4 and V is TRBV7-6; 7 bases align to TRBD1. The CDR3 is 15 amino acids. Germline V gene data show CDR1 as SGHVS and CDR2 as FNYEAQ. V was pared by 8 bases and J by 0 bases, with 6 bases of the junction left unmatched. CDR3 coding DNA: TGTGCCAGCCGGGACAGACCTGCAACTAATGAAAAACTGTTTTTT. Amino acid sequence: CASRDRPATNEKLFF.

The chain combines TRBV7-9 with TRBJ1-3, with D unclear. V was trimmed by 6 bases and J by 2 bases, leaving 8 bases between them. The CDR3 loop spans 13 amino acids. Germline loops: CDR1 SEHNR, CDR2 FQNEAQ (reference sequence). The chain's CDR3 is CASSFNAGNTIYF. CDR3 nucleotide sequence: TGTGCCAGCAGTTTCAATGCTGGAAACACCATATATTTT.

Here the CDR3 reads CASSPPGYDYGYTF. DNA of the CDR3: TGTGCCAGCAGCCCGCCAGGGTATGACTATGGCTACACCTTC. The V call is TRBV27, the J call TRBJ1-2; perhaps TRBD1 as D (5 bases). The germline CDR1 and CDR2 sequences are MNHEY and SMNVEV (reference sequence). The CDR3 extends over 14 amino acids. The V end lost 6 bases, the J end lost 3 bases, and 14 bases lay between the germline ends.

This clone was counted a few times. The chain couples TRBV5-5 to TRBJ1-2; 12 bases map to TRBD1. The length of the CDR3 is 16 residues. V trimming: 0 bases; J trimming: 7 bases; junction bases outside the gene matches: 7. CDR1 is SGHKS and CDR2 is YYEKEE in the germline V gene (reference sequence). The CDR3 is CASSLVTGTGGSGYTF. Here the CDR3 DNA reads TGTGCCAGCAGCTTGGTCACCGGGACAGGGGGCTCTGGCTACACCTTC.

The chain uses TRBV9 and TRBJ2-7, with TRBD1 matching 8 bases. V dropped 0 bases and J dropped 3; count of bases not matched to a gene: 2. The CDR3 length is 14 residues. Per germline, CDR1 SGDLS and CDR2 YYNGEE. CDR3 in amino acids: CASSVGTGYYEQYF. CDR3 DNA sequence: TGTGCCAGCAGCGTAGGGACAGGGTACTACGAGCAGTACTTC. Supplemented by reference TRBV9 and TRBJ2-7, the full variable domain reads DSGVTQTPKHLITATGQRVTLRCSPRSGDLSVYWYQQSLDQGLQFLIQYYNGEERAKGNILERFSAQQFPDLHSELNLSSLELGDSALYFCASSVGTGYYEQYFGPGTRLTVT.

This chain uses TRBV3-1 (or the pseudogene TRBV3-2) with TRBJ1-6; D may be TRBD1 (5 bases). Germline-derived CDR1 and CDR2 are LGHDT and YNNKEL (reference sequence). V was clipped by 3 bases and J by 7 bases, with 13 bases between them. This CDR3 region has 15 residues. The CDR3: CASSQGTARNSPLHF. CDR3 nucleotide sequence: TGTGCCAGCAGCCAGGGGACTGCTCGAAATTCACCCCTCCACTTT.

The chain employs TRBV5-1 and TRBJ1-1, with 7 bases matching TRBD1. Losses at the gene ends were 3 bases for V and 4 bases for J; bases not matched to a gene: 6. This CDR3 spans 14 amino acids. Germline CDR1 is SGHRS and CDR2 is YFSETQ. The chain's CDR3 is CASSSQGVGTEAFF. The CDR3, as DNA: TGCGCCAGCAGCTCTCAGGGGGTAGGCACTGAAGCTTTCTTT.

A remark on this clone: This same CDR3 is encoded by further DNA sequences in the sample. The rearrangement uses TRBV9 and TRBJ2-7, with D tentatively TRBD2 (6 bases). Germline V CDR1 and CDR2: SGDLS, YYNGEE. This CDR3 contains 14 residues. The V and J ends lost 0 bases and 4 bases respectively, with 11 bases between them. CDR3 DNA: TGTGCCAGCAGCGTAGCAGGCGGAGGGTACGAGCAGTACTTC. It codes for CASSVAGGGYEQYF.

This chain connects TRBV7-9 to TRBJ1-2, with 8 bases aligning to TRBD1. The V gene's germline CDR1 is SEHNR and CDR2 FQNEAQ (reference sequence). The J segment lost 6 bases and the V segment lost 5 bases, leaving 14 bases of the junction unmatched. The CDR3 runs 16 residues. The CDR3 sequence: CASSPIKGHRGDGYTF. The CDR3 DNA reads TGTGCCAGCAGCCCTATTAAGGGTCACAGGGGGGATGGCTACACCTTC. Together with reference TRBV7-9 and TRBJ1-2, the CDR3 gives the full variable domain: DTGVSQNPRHKITKRGQNVTFRCDPISEHNRLYWYRQTLGQGPEFLTYFQNEAQLEKSRLLSDRFSAERPKGSFSTLEIQRTEQGDSAMYLCASSPIKGHRGDGYTFGSGTRLTVV.

The chain carries TRBV5-5 and TRBJ2-2; D may be TRBD2 (5 bases). The length of the CDR3 is 13 residues. CDR1 SGHKS and CDR2 YYEKEE come from the germline V gene (reference sequence). V was cut by 4 bases and J by 8 bases, with 12 bases left in between. CDR3 nucleotide sequence: TGTGCCAGCAGCAGAACGTTAGCGGGGGAGCTGTTTTTT. Protein: CASSRTLAGELFF. The variable domain in full, completed from reference TRBV5-5 and TRBJ2-2, reads DAGVTQSPTHLIKTRGQQVTLRCSPISGHKSVSWYQQVLGQGPQFIFQYYEKEERGRGNFPDRFSARQFPNYSSELNVNALLLGDSALYLCASSRTLAGELFFGEGSRLTVL.

The gene calls are TRBV27 and TRBJ1-4, with 11 bases matching TRBD1. Germline CDR1 reads MNHEY; CDR2 reads SMNVEV (reference sequence). Trimming cost V 1 base and J 8 bases; bases outside gene matches: 3. This CDR3 is built from 15 residues. The DNA for the CDR3 is TGTGCCAGCAGTTTATTCGGGACAGGGGGAGAAAAACTGTTTTTT. Residues: CASSLFGTGGEKLFF. Filled out from reference TRBV27 and TRBJ1-4, the complete variable domain reads EAQVTQNPRYLITVTGKKLTVTCSQNMNHEYMSWYRQDPGLGLRQIYYSMNVEVTDKGDVPEGYKVSRKEKRNFPLILESPSPNQTSLYFCASSLFGTGGEKLFFGSGTQLSVL.

V gene TRBV5-1 combines with J gene TRBJ2-2; weak D call: TRBD2 (5 bases). V was pared by 1 base and J by 4 bases, with 8 bases between. This CDR3 region has 14 residues. The germline V gene has CDR1 SGHRS and CDR2 YFSETQ. CDR3 amino acids: CASSLNEGTGELFF. In DNA, the CDR3 is TGCGCCAGCAGCTTGAATGAGGGCACCGGGGAGCTGTTTTTT.

The genes are TRBV2 and TRBJ1-1; the D gene is possibly TRBD1 (5 bases). From germline, CDR1 is SNHLY and CDR2 FYNNEI. The CDR3 loop spans 14 amino acids. V lost 8 bases and J 4 bases, leaving 17 bases between the germline ends. CDR3 region: CASRTSQVSTEAFF. For the CDR3, the DNA is TGTGCCAGCCGCACCTCACAGGTGTCCACTGAAGCTTTCTTT.

This clone was detected only once. V usage is TRBV6-5 and J usage is TRBJ2-1, with 10 bases lining up with TRBD2. The V and J ends lost 8 bases and 9 bases, in that order; junction bases with no gene match: 10. CDR3 size: 14 residues. Germline CDR1 is MNHEY and CDR2 is SVGAGI. CDR3 sequence (DNA): TGTGCCAGCCGGCGCGGACTAGCGGCAGGTGAGCAGTTCTTC. Protein product: CASRRGLAAGEQFF.

A few counts support this clone. V usage is TRBV5-1 and J usage is TRBJ1-5; 8 bases match TRBD1. The CDR3 covers 14 residues. The germline gives CDR1 SGHRS, CDR2 YFSETQ. Trimming at V came to 5 bases and at J to 6 bases, leaving 7 bases not matched to a gene. The CDR3 bases are TGCGCCAGCAGTTTAACAGGGGGGACTCAGCCCCAGCATTTT. Its protein product is CASSLTGGTQPQHF.

The rearrangement uses TRBV11-2 and TRBJ1-1; TRBD1 might be the D (6 bases). Trimming left V 2 bases short and J 5 bases short, with 9 bases between. This CDR3 spans 13 amino acids. In germline, CDR1 is SGHAT, CDR2 FQNNGV. The CDR3: CASSLLGGTEAFF. CDR3 sequence (DNA): TGTGCCAGCAGCTTATTAGGGGGAACTGAAGCTTTCTTT.

The chain joins TRBV7-9 to TRBJ2-7; D possibly corresponds to TRBD1 (6 bases). CDR3 length equals 14 residues. The V end lost 8 bases, the J end lost 4 bases, and 18 bases lay between the germline ends. Germline V lookup: CDR1 SEHNR, CDR2 FQNEAQ (reference sequence). The chain's CDR3 is CASAPMGRGYEQYF. The CDR3 DNA reads as TGTGCCAGCGCCCCGATGGGCAGGGGTTACGAGCAGTACTTC.

The chain is built from TRBV19 and TRBJ1-1, with 7 bases matching TRBD1. Losses at the gene ends were 5 bases for V and 11 bases for J; bases not matched to a gene: 8. The CDR3 covers 12 residues. Looked up from germline, CDR1 is LNHDA and CDR2 is SQIVND (reference sequence). CDR3: CASSYLDREAFF. CDR3 bases: TGTGCCAGTAGTTATCTCGACAGGGAGGCTTTCTTT.

CDR3 region: CAWTESPEAFF. The CDR3 DNA follows: TGTGCCTGGACGGAGTCCCCTGAAGCTTTCTTT. The chain joins TRBV30 to TRBJ1-1; no definite D call. V was clipped by 4 bases and J by 6 bases, with 9 bases between them. The CDR3 extends over 11 amino acids. Looked up from germline, CDR1 is GTSNPN and CDR2 is SVGIG (reference sequence). Full variable domain (outside the CDR3, taken from reference TRBV30 and TRBJ1-1): SQTIHQWPATLVQPVGSPLSLECTVEGTSNPNLYWYRQAAGRGLQLLFYSVGIGQISSEVPQNLSASRPQDRQFILSSKKLLLSDSGFYLCAWTESPEAFFGQGTRLTVV.